This TCR beta chain was identified in a study of molecular identifiers for immune sequencing clone quantification. Study outcomes and limitations: The share of molecules held by clones above 20 RNA copies was over 98% in effector cells and under 1% in naive cells. The sizes of highly expanded clones could be underestimated when identical TCR molecules share a barcode.

The CDR3 length is 13 residues. The V gene's germline CDR1 is LGHNT and CDR2 FRNRAP. The V and J ends lost 6 bases and 5 bases respectively, with 11 bases between them. From around 20,000 to 990,000 sorted cells, naive CD8 libraries were generated with 10%, 30% or 50% RNA. Note on this clonotype: Its matching antigen is unknown.

The use of previously described methods and listed TCR primers produced the bulk TCR libraries. MiXCR, run by TCRdb on the PCR reads, gives a single entry per CDR3 protein. The table shows tens of thousands of distinct CDR3 sequences, with 21% occurring only once. Sequenced sample: naive CD8+ T cells from blood, with Jurkat cell RNA spiked in. Subset: FACS-sorted CD8+CD4-CCR7+CD45RA+ naive T cells. The clonotype was recovered from a human donor in good health. Some libraries in this study had Jurkat cell RNA spiked in. The chain employs TRBV12-5 and TRBJ2-1; D not resolved. In DNA form, the CDR3 reads TGTGCTAGTGGCCTCGGAAGGGACAATGAGCAGTTCTTC. Its translation is CASGLGRDNEQFF. The full variable domain, completed using reference TRBV12-5 and TRBJ2-1, is DARVTQTPRHKVTEMGQEVTMRCQPILGHNTVFWYRQTMMQGLELLAYFRNRAPLDDSGMPKDRFSAEMPDATLATLKIQPSEPRDSAVYFCASGLGRDNEQFFGPGTRLTVL.